This T cell receptor beta chain comes out of a study of T cells in Graves' hyperthyroidism and ophthalmopathy. Findings of the study overall: A 13 V-J model separated ophthalmopathy from stable hyperthyroidism. Ophthalmopathy onset followed model prediction by a median approximately 6.2 months.

CDR1 is MNHEY, CDR2 SVGAGI, per germline. This CDR3 has 16 residues. V was trimmed by 4 bases and J by 3 bases, leaving 18 bases between them. Amplification of TCR beta CDR3 regions was performed using RNA transcripts as template. RT-PCR in the first round (using the HTBI primer set) targeted the TCR CDR3. Each CDR3 protein gets one entry after TCRdb re-called the multiplex PCR reads with MiXCR. The profile covers over 300,000 distinct CDR3 sequences, with roughly 13% appearing a single time and 34% taken by the ten largest. Notes on this clonotype: Its antigen remains unknown.

A Clinical Activity Score of at least 3, a NOSPECS grade of at least 4 and a duration under 3 months were recorded in the ophthalmopathy patients. This clonotype originated in a woman aged 40 to 50 with Graves' ophthalmopathy. This sequence joins TRBV6-5 and TRBJ1-2; D gene uncertain. Sequencing input: blood. The CDR3 DNA sequence: TGTGCCAGCAGTTCCGATATTACTGACCTATACTATGGCTACACCTTC. Its translation is CASSSDITDLYYGYTF.